The next 24 T cell receptor beta chains were all read from a single sample in a study of beta chain features in type 1 diabetes. What was sequenced were expressed TCRB transcripts, since all of the isolated RNA had been reverse transcribed. TCRdb's table, derived via immunoSEQ multiplex PCR, lists solely in-frame clones and lacks some. The data show more than 150,000 clones, 7.5% to 9.5% seen once. The source material was central memory CD4+ T cells from blood. The receptors here all came from a woman between 18 and 29 years old in good health.

Remarks on this clone: The sample holds other DNA sequences that translate to the same CDR3. The rearrangement uses TRBV11-2 and TRBJ1-1, with 11 bases matching TRBD1. Germline V gene lookup returns CDR1 SGHAT and CDR2 FQNNGV. The V gene end was trimmed by 5 bases and the J gene end by 5 bases; junction bases not matched to a gene: 7. The CDR3 is 15 amino acids. CDR3 bases: TGTGCCAGCAGCCCCCGGGACAGGGGGAATACTGAAGCTTTCTTT. Translated: CASSPRDRGNTEAFF.

The sample holds a few counts of this clone. The V call is TRBV19, the J call TRBJ2-1, with a tentative D call TRBD1 (6 bases). Trimming removed 4 bases at V and 5 bases at J, with 9 bases between. Germline loops: CDR1 LNHDA, CDR2 SQIVND (reference sequence). The CDR3 spans 13 residues. The CDR3 DNA follows: TGTGCCAGTAGTAGAAACAGGGACAATGAGCAGTTCTTC. Translation: CASSRNRDNEQFF.

The chain couples TRBV5-6 to TRBJ1-5; 8 nucleotides match TRBD1. The CDR3 totals 15 residues. Germline assignment: CDR1 SGHDT and CDR2 YYEEEE. With V trimmed by 3 bases and J by 5 bases, 7 bases remained unmatched. The CDR3 nucleotides read TGTGCCAGCAGCTGGGGACAGGCAGCGGATCAGCCCCAGCATTTT. Translating gives CASSWGQAADQPQHF.

This chain uses TRBV6-5 with TRBJ2-1; 13 nucleotides agree with TRBD2. Germline V gene lookup returns CDR1 MNHEY and CDR2 SVGAGI. The V and J ends lost 5 bases and 7 bases, in that order; junction bases with no gene match: 5. CDR3 size: 15 residues. CDR3 loop: CASSPGLAGLNEQFF. CDR3 DNA sequence: TGTGCCAGCAGTCCGGGACTAGCGGGACTGAATGAGCAGTTCTTC.

This clone came up a few times. This rearrangement joins TRBV11-1 to TRBJ2-2, with a tentative D call TRBD1 (6 bases). The CDR3 has 16 residues. Germline V gives CDR1 SGHAT, CDR2 FQDESV (reference sequence). V lost 1 base and J 1 base, leaving 10 bases between the germline ends. CDR3 nucleotide sequence: TGTGCCAGCAGCTTAGAGGACAGCCGGAACACCGGGGAGCTGTTTTTT. Its protein is CASSLEDSRNTGELFF.

The chain is built from TRBV5-6 and TRBJ2-3, with D possibly TRBD2 on 5 matching bases. Per the germline V gene, CDR1 is SGHDT and CDR2 is YYEEEE. The V end was cut by 5 bases, the J end by 2 bases, with 18 bases between. The CDR3 is 16 residues long. CDR3 region: CASSAYGVTTTDTQYF. DNA of the CDR3: TGTGCCAGCAGTGCCTATGGGGTGACTACCACAGATACGCAGTATTTT.

The rearrangement uses TRBV4-2 and TRBJ2-7, with 7 positions matching TRBD2. Germline CDR1 is LGHNA and CDR2 is YNFKEQ. The CDR3 runs 15 residues. With V trimmed by 1 base and J by 4 bases, 7 bases remained unmatched. CDR3 DNA sequence: TGTGCCAGCAGCCAAGCGACTAGCCGTCAGTACGAGCAGTACTTC. It encodes CASSQATSRQYEQYF.

This chain connects TRBV11-3 to TRBJ2-5; D not resolved. This CDR3 is 13 amino acids long. The germline V gene encodes CDR1 SGHNT and CDR2 YENEEA. Trimming left V 7 bases short and J 1 base short, with 10 bases between. Written as DNA, the CDR3 is TGTGCCAGCAAGAGAGTATTCCAAGAGACCCAGTACTTC. It is translated as CASKRVFQETQYF.

This clone was seen more than once but under ten times. The chain couples TRBV7-2 to TRBJ1-1, with TRBD1 as a possible D gene (6 bases). CDR1 is SGHTA and CDR2 is FQGNSA in the germline V gene. The CDR3 has 14 amino acids. The ends were cut back, 5 bases at V and 7 bases at J, with 17 bases in the middle. CDR3 DNA: TGTGCCAGCAGCAACCAGGGGATTAAGGGTGAAGCTTTCTTT. This gives the protein CASSNQGIKGEAFF.

The CDR3 coding sequence is TGCGCCAGCAGCTTGGGTCAGGAAAACATTCAGTACTTC. This gives the protein CASSLGQENIQYF. The chain recombines TRBV5-1 with TRBJ2-4; unclear D gene. V shed 0 bases and J shed 5 bases, with 6 bases lying between them. The CDR3 runs 13 residues. The germline V gene has CDR1 SGHRS and CDR2 YFSETQ.

The chain couples TRBV4-1 to TRBJ2-5; possibly TRBD2 for D (6 bases). The end of the DNA is better explained by TRBJ2-7, so the J call may be wrong. CDR1 is MGHRA, CDR2 YSYEKL, per germline. CDR3 length: 13 amino acids. The CDR3 DNA reads as TGCGCCAGCAGCCCGCTCGCGGGATACGAGCAGTACTTC. It encodes CASSPLAGYEQYF.

CDR3 protein: CASSFVGGSTDTQYF. The DNA of the CDR3 is TGTGCCAGCAGCTTCGTTGGAGGTAGCACAGATACGCAGTATTTT. The rearrangement uses TRBV13 and TRBJ2-3; maybe TRBD2 (5 bases). V was clipped by 3 bases and J by 0 bases, with 10 bases between them. The germline gives CDR1 PRHDT, CDR2 FYEKMQ (reference sequence). This CDR3 region has 15 residues. Drawing the rest from reference TRBV13 and TRBJ2-3, the complete variable domain is AAGVIQSPRHLIKEKRETATLKCYPIPRHDTVYWYQQGPGQDPQFLISFYEKMQSDKGSIPDRFSAQQFSDYHSELNMSSLELGDSALYFCASSFVGGSTDTQYFGPGTRLTVL.

The sample holds many counts of this clone. The rearrangement uses TRBV5-1 and TRBJ2-1, with 7 bases lining up with TRBD2. The germline V gene encodes CDR1 SGHRS and CDR2 YFSETQ. Trimming removed 4 bases from V and 6 bases from J; junction bases left unmatched: 7. This CDR3 contains 14 residues. CDR3 in DNA: TGCGCCAGCAGCAGGGCGGGAGAAACCAATGAGCAGTTCTTC. It encodes CASSRAGETNEQFF. The full variable domain, in which reference TRBV5-1 and TRBJ2-1 provide the parts outside the CDR3, is KAGVTQTPRYLIKTRGQQVTLSCSPISGHRSVSWYQQTPGQGLQFLFEYFSETQRNKGNFPGRFSGRQFSNSRSEMNVSTLELGDSALYLCASSRAGETNEQFFGPGTRLTVL.

The J gene is TRBJ2-2, the V gene TRBV18; D unclear. The CDR3 runs to 14 residues. Germline V gene lookup returns CDR1 KGHSH and CDR2 LQKENI. V was pared by 1 base and J by 1 base, with 4 bases between. CDR3 protein: CASSPRGNTGELFF. CDR3 bases: TGTGCCAGCTCACCACGCGGGAACACCGGGGAGCTGTTTTTT. Together with reference TRBV18 and TRBJ2-2, the CDR3 gives the full variable domain: NAGVMQNPRHLVRRRGQEARLRCSPMKGHSHVYWYRQLPEEGLKFMVYLQKENIIDESGMPKERFSAEFPKEGPSILRIQQVVRGDSAAYFCASSPRGNTGELFFGEGSRLTVL.

The chain couples TRBV30 to TRBJ2-1, with D perhaps TRBD2 (5 bases). The germline gives CDR1 GTSNPN, CDR2 SVGIG (reference sequence). Trimming pared 4 bases from V and 12 bases from J, leaving 13 bases between. The CDR3 totals 11 residues. The CDR3 is CAWTMGVLQFF. CDR3 sequence (DNA): TGTGCCTGGACCATGGGAGTGTTGCAGTTCTTC.

V usage is TRBV5-4 and J usage is TRBJ2-6, with TRBD2 matching over 9 bases. J lost 0 bases, V lost 4 bases, and 5 bases had no gene match. Germline V lookup: CDR1 SGHNT, CDR2 YYREEE (reference sequence). The length of the CDR3 is 17 residues. The CDR3 loop reads CASSPSGGTSGANVLTF. The CDR3, as DNA: TGTGCCAGCAGCCCGAGCGGGGGGACCTCTGGGGCCAACGTCCTGACTTTC.

In this sample, this clone turned up a few times. The chain uses TRBV6-5 and TRBJ2-7; perhaps TRBD2 as D (6 bases). The germline V and J ends were trimmed by 8 bases and 4 bases, with 15 bases remaining between them. Germline values: CDR1 MNHEY, CDR2 SVGAGI. The CDR3 contains 13 residues. The CDR3 is CASSGGRTYEQYF. CDR3 DNA: TGTGCCAGCTCTGGAGGGCGTACTTACGAGCAGTACTTC.

The genes are TRBV6-7 and TRBJ1-5, with no clear D. TRBV6-7 is an open reading frame, and its role is uncertain. The CDR3 runs to 12 residues. V lost 6 bases and J 6 bases, leaving 9 bases between the germline ends. The CDR3 loop is CASSLVGQPQHF. In DNA, the CDR3 is TGTGCCAGCAGCCTAGTAGGTCAGCCCCAGCATTTT.

The chain joins TRBV4-3 to TRBJ2-7, with D unclear. This CDR3 is built from 13 residues. Between the trimmed V and J ends, which lost 0 bases and 6 bases, there was a span of 9 bases. CDR1 and CDR2 (germline): LGHNA, YSLEER. The CDR3 loop is CASSQDEAAEQYF. The DNA of the CDR3 is TGCGCCAGCAGCCAAGATGAGGCAGCCGAGCAGTACTTC.

For the CDR3, the DNA is TGTGCCATCAGTGACGACAGTGCAGTAGGACCTGAAGCTTTCTTT. It yields the protein CAISDDSAVGPEAFF. The chain has TRBV10-3 and TRBJ1-1; tentative D call: TRBD1 (5 bases). This CDR3 has 15 residues. V lost 3 bases and J lost 6, with 17 bases in between. Germline CDR1 and CDR2: ENHRY and SYGVKD.

The table lists this clone with a few counts. This rearrangement joins TRBV30 to TRBJ2-3, with TRBD1 matching 9 bases. Germline assignment: CDR1 GTSNPN and CDR2 SVGIG (reference sequence). The J segment lost 0 bases and the V segment lost 1 base, leaving 11 bases of the junction unmatched. This CDR3 comprises 18 residues. The CDR3 DNA follows: TGTGCCTGGAGTGGGGGGACAGGGAGGGGGTCTAGCACAGATACGCAGTATTTT. Amino acids: CAWSGGTGRGSSTDTQYF.

The V and J genes are TRBV18 and TRBJ2-7, with 8 bases that match TRBD1. The CDR3 is made up of 15 amino acids. V shed 1 base and J 5 bases; nucleotides not matched to a gene: 7. Germline V lookup: CDR1 KGHSH, CDR2 LQKENI. CDR3 nucleotide sequence: TGTGCCAGCTCACCACGCTCGGGGACAGGCGACGAGCAGTACTTC. Amino acid sequence: CASSPRSGTGDEQYF. The complete variable domain, with remaining parts taken from reference TRBV18 and TRBJ2-7, reads NAGVMQNPRHLVRRRGQEARLRCSPMKGHSHVYWYRQLPEEGLKFMVYLQKENIIDESGMPKERFSAEFPKEGPSILRIQQVVRGDSAAYFCASSPRSGTGDEQYFGPGTRLTVT.

This clone was recorded many times. The chain combines TRBV7-2 with TRBJ1-6, with TRBD1 as a possible D gene (5 bases). The V end lost 5 bases, the J end lost 14 bases, and 22 bases lay between the germline ends. Germline V gene data show CDR1 as SGHTA and CDR2 as FQGNSA. This CDR3 has 15 amino acids. In nucleotides, the CDR3 is TGTGCCAGCAGCCCCCCGGGGGACGCCTTGGGGGCCCTCCACTTT. Translation gives CASSPPGDALGALHF.

The chain joins TRBV27 to TRBJ2-7; D is perhaps TRBD1 (5 bases). V dropped 5 bases and J dropped 6 bases, with 14 bases sitting between them. From germline, CDR1 is MNHEY and CDR2 SMNVEV (reference sequence). This CDR3 is built from 13 residues. The CDR3 nucleotides read TGTGCCAGCAGTCCTAACGACAGAATCGAGCAGTACTTC. Protein sequence: CASSPNDRIEQYF.